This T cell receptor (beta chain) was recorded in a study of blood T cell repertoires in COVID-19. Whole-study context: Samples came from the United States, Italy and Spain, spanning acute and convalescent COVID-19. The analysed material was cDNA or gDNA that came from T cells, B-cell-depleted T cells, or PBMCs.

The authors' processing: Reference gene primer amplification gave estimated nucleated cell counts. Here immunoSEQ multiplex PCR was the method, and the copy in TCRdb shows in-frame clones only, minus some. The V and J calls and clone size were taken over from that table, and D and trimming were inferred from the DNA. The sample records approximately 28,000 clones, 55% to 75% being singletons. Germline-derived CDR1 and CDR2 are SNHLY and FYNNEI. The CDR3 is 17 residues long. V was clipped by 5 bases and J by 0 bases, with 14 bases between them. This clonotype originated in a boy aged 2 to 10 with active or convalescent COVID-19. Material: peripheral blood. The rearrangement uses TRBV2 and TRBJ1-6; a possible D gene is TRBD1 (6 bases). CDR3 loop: CASSSTGSGSYNSPLHF. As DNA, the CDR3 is TGTGCCAGCAGTTCAACAGGGTCTGGCTCCTATAATTCACCCCTCCACTTT.